The rows below give T cell receptor beta chains drawn from one sample of a study of neurological immune-mediated disorders. TCRdb re-called the 5' RACE reads through MiXCR, storing one row per CDR3 protein. Seen here are roughly 41,000 distinct CDR3 sequences, about 2% observed once, and the top ten hold roughly 2.1%. Material for sequencing was PBMCs. The receptor set was obtained from a woman aged 40 to 55 with multiple sclerosis. CDR3s include the opening cysteine and the closing phenylalanine or tryptophan. The D gene is left open where the match is weak. Only some rows state a clone size, as once, few, many or a class for expanded clones.

clone_size	v_call	j_call	d_call	cdr3_nt	cdr3_aa
many	TRBV4-1	TRBJ2-1	.	TGCGCCAGCAGCCAAGAAATTCTAGAAGGCGTCCTACCAAGTGAGCAGTTCTTC	CASSQEILEGVLPSEQFF
many	TRBV29-1	TRBJ2-1	TRBD1	TGCAGCGGCCGCAGGGGGATCGCCTACAATGAGCAGTTCTTC	CSGRRGIAYNEQFF
many	TRBV20-1	TRBJ2-1	.	TGCAGTGCTAGGAAAATGGGGGGTGAGCAGTTCTTC	CSARKMGGEQFF
many	TRBV7-2	TRBJ1-1	TRBD1	TGTGCCAGCAGCTTAGGCGGGACAGTTGGGACTGAAGCTTTCTTT	CASSLGGTVGTEAFF
many	TRBV7-6	TRBJ1-4	.	TGTGCCAGCAGCGATGGGACCCTTGAAGGAAAACTGTTTTTT	CASSDGTLEGKLFF
many	TRBV20-1	TRBJ1-1	.	TGCAGTGCTAGACGTCCAGGGGTTAGCACTGAAGCTTTCTTT	CSARRPGVSTEAFF
many	TRBV6-5	TRBJ1-2	TRBD1	TGTGCCGCAGCGTTCGGACAGGGTGAAAACTATGGCTACACCTTC	CAAAFGQGENYGYTF
many	TRBV7-2	TRBJ2-3	.	TGTGCCAGCAGCTTAGTCGGGGGTAGGACGCAGTATTTT	CASSLVGGRTQYF
many	TRBV20-1	TRBJ2-3	.	TGCAGTGCCCTCGGCAGGGGGGACACAGATACGCAGTATTTT	CSALGRGDTDTQYF
many	TRBV20-1	TRBJ2-2	TRBD1	TGCAGTGCTAGAGATTGGGGACAGCAGGGGACCGGGGAGCTGTTTTTT	CSARDWGQQGTGELFF
many	TRBV5-1	TRBJ1-1	.	TGCGCCAGCAGCTTGGGCCCAGGAGGGGACACTGAAGCTTTCTTT	CASSLGPGGDTEAFF
many	TRBV20-1	TRBJ1-5	.	TGCAGTGCTATTGGTGGAGGGGGGATGGTTCAGCCCCAGCATTTT	CSAIGGGGMVQPQHF
many	TRBV2	TRBJ1-1	.	TGTGCCAGCAGTGATATGGGGGACGAAGCTTTCTTT	CASSDMGDEAFF
many	TRBV12-3/TRBV12-4	TRBJ2-5	TRBD1	TGTGCCAGCAGTAAGGGACAGCTCCTAGGGGAGACCCAGTACTTC	CASSKGQLLGETQYF
many	TRBV2	TRBJ1-4	TRBD1	TGTGCCAGCAGCCGGGGACAGATGAATGAAAAACTGTTTTTT	CASSRGQMNEKLFF
many	TRBV9	TRBJ2-3	.	TGTGCCAGCAGCGTTAGAGACAGAGATACGCAGTATTTT	CASSVRDRDTQYF
many	TRBV12-3/TRBV12-4	TRBJ2-3	TRBD2	TGTGCCAGCACTCTAGGCGCTAGCGGGGGTGGTACGCAGTATTTT	CASTLGASGGGTQYF
many	TRBV4-1	TRBJ1-5	TRBD1	TGCGCCAGCAGCCCACGGACAGGGGGCAATCAGCCCCAGCATTTT	CASSPRTGGNQPQHF
many	TRBV10-3	TRBJ2-3	.	TGTGCCATCAGTGAGTTTGGGGGGCGCGGGGATACGCAGTATTTT	CAISEFGGRGDTQYF
many	TRBV7-9	TRBJ2-7	.	TGTGCCAGCAGCCTACATGGGGATCCCGAGCAGTACTTC	CASSLHGDPEQYF
many	TRBV12-3/TRBV12-4	TRBJ2-3	.	TGTGCCAGCAGTTTAGAGGGGAAATCCACAGATACGCAGTATTTT	CASSLEGKSTDTQYF
many	TRBV20-1	TRBJ2-3	.	TGCAGTGCTAGAGAAGGTACTAGCACAGATACGCAGTATTTT	CSAREGTSTDTQYF
many	TRBV6-5	TRBJ1-2	TRBD1	TGTGCCAGCAGCTCGGGACAGGGTGATGGTGGCTACACCTTC	CASSSGQGDGGYTF
many	TRBV5-1	TRBJ2-1	.	TGCGCCAGCAGCTTATCAGGGGACAACACCTACAATGAGCAGTTCTTC	CASSLSGDNTYNEQFF
.	TRBV7-8	TRBJ1-3	.	TGTGCCAGCAGCTCCTTCCACCTCCCCGGGACGGTTGGAAACACCATATATTTT	CASSSFHLPGTVGNTIYF
many	TRBV12-3/TRBV12-4	TRBJ1-2	TRBD1	TGTGCCAGCAGTTTGACAGGGGCTCTTAACTATGGCTACACCTTC	CASSLTGALNYGYTF
many	TRBV20-1	TRBJ2-4	TRBD1	TGCAGTGCTAGATCAGGGGGCTATACCAAAAACATTCAGTACTTC	CSARSGGYTKNIQYF
many	TRBV5-1	TRBJ2-7	.	TGCGCCAGCAGCTTGGGTGGGATCTACGAGCAGTACTTC	CASSLGGIYEQYF
many	TRBV14	TRBJ1-1	.	TGTGCCAGCAGCCAAACCTCCTACAGAACTGAAGCTTTCTTT	CASSQTSYRTEAFF
many	TRBV6-5	TRBJ2-7	.	TGTGCCAGCAAGGCCCGGTACTCCTACGAGCAGTACTTC	CASKARYSYEQYF
many	TRBV12-3/TRBV12-4	TRBJ1-2	.	TGTGCCAGCAGTCCGGGACCTCTCTACGGCTACACCTTC	CASSPGPLYGYTF
many	TRBV5-1	TRBJ2-7	TRBD1	TGCGCCAGCAGCTTGGTCCTGGAGACAGGGGGCAACTACGAGCAGTACTTC	CASSLVLETGGNYEQYF
many	TRBV11-2	TRBJ1-5	.	TGTGCCAGCAGATCAACAGATAGCAATCAGCCCCAGCATTTT	CASRSTDSNQPQHF
few	TRBV6-5	TRBJ2-7	.	TGTGCCAGCAGATCCCCCGGCCACTACGAGCAGTACTTC	CASRSPGHYEQYF
many	TRBV15	TRBJ1-5	TRBD1	TGTGCCACGGGTATGTGGACAGGGCCCCAGCATTTT	CATGMWTGPQHF
many	TRBV5-1	TRBJ2-1	.	TGCGCCAGCAGCTCTCAACCGGGCCGGGGCAATGAGCAGTTCTTC	CASSSQPGRGNEQFF
many	TRBV13	TRBJ2-5	TRBD2	TGTGCCAGCAGCTTAGGCCGGGGGGTACCCGGAACCTTC	CASSLGRGVPGTF
few	TRBV4-1	TRBJ1-2	.	TGCGCCAGCAGCCAAGATGAACAGGGAAGTTACACCTTC	CASSQDEQGSYTF
many	TRBV7-8	TRBJ2-7	.	TGTGCCAGCAGCTTAGGACCGCGCTACGAGCAGTACTTC	CASSLGPRYEQYF
many	TRBV20-1	TRBJ2-3	TRBD2	TGCAGTGCTAGGGGTGAACTAGCGGGGATTCCAGATACGCAGTATTTT	CSARGELAGIPDTQYF
many	TRBV12-3/TRBV12-4	TRBJ2-7	.	TGTGCCAGCAGGACTGCTGGAGCCTACGAGCAGTACTTC	CASRTAGAYEQYF
many	TRBV20-1	TRBJ2-7	.	TGCAGTGCTCCCCCCCGGGGTCTCGCGGACGAGCAGTACTTC	CSAPPRGLADEQYF
many	TRBV20-1	TRBJ2-7	TRBD2	TGCAGTGCTATGACTAGCGGGGGGCGGAGCTCCTACGAGCAGTACTTC	CSAMTSGGRSSYEQYF
many	TRBV10-3	TRBJ1-1	TRBD1	TGTGCCATCAGTCGGACAGGGGGCGAAACGAACACTGAAGCTTTCTTT	CAISRTGGETNTEAFF
many	TRBV10-3	TRBJ2-3	.	TGTGCCATCAGGTCCGGAGATACGCAGTATTTT	CAIRSGDTQYF
many	TRBV20-1	TRBJ1-2	TRBD1	TGCAGTGCTAGCGACAGGGGGCTAGGCTATGGCTACACCTTC	CSASDRGLGYGYTF